This T cell receptor (beta chain) was identified in a study of T cell responses to AZD1222 COVID-19 vaccine. Looking at the study overall: Second doses that came at about 4 or about 12 weeks were put together.

This table comes from immunoSEQ multiplex PCR, and its TCRdb copy is limited to in-frame clones, with some not included. Among about 120,000 clones listed, 92% were seen once. CDR1 MDHEN and CDR2 SYDVKM come from the germline V gene. This CDR3 has 14 residues. The V gene lost 2 bases and the J gene lost 6 bases, with 11 bases spanning the gap. The study, taken as a whole, reports: After the peak T cell response, and only then, were repertoires sampled.

Worth noting for this clone: Its antigen remains unknown.

This chain links TRBV28 with TRBJ1-5; D gene uncertain. This sequence originates from an adult in good health. Specimen: peripheral blood, collected on day 0 of AZD1222 vaccination. The CDR3 coding sequence is TGTGCCAGCAGTTTACGACATGGGAGTCAGCCCCAGCATTTT. It yields the protein CASSLRHGSQPQHF.